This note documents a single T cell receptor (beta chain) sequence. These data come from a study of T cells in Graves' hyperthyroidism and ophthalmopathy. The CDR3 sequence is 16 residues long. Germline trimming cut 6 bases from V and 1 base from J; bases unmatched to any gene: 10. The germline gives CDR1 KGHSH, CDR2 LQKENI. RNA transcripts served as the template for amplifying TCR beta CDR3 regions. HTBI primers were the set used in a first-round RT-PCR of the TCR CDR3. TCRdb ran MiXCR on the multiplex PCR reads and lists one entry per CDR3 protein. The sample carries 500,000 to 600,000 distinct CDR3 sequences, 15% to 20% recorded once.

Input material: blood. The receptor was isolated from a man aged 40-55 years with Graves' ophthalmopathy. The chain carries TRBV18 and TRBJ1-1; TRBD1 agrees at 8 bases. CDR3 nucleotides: TGTGCCAGCTCCCTCCATGGGCAGGGGGCGAACACTGAAGCTTTCTTT. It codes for CASSLHGQGANTEAFF.